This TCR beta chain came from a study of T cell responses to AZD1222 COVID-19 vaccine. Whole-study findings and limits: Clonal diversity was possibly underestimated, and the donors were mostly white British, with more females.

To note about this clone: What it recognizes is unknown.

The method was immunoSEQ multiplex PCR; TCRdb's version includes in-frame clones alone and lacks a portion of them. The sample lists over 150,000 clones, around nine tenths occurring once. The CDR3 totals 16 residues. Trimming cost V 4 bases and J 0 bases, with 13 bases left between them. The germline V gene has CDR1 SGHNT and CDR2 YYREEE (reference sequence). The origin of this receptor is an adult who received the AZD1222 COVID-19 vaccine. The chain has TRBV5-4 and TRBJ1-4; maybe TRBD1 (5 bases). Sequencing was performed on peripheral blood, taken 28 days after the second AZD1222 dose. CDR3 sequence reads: CASSQGLLATNEKLFF. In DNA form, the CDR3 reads TGTGCCAGCAGCCAGGGACTCCTGGCAACTAATGAAAAACTGTTTTTT.